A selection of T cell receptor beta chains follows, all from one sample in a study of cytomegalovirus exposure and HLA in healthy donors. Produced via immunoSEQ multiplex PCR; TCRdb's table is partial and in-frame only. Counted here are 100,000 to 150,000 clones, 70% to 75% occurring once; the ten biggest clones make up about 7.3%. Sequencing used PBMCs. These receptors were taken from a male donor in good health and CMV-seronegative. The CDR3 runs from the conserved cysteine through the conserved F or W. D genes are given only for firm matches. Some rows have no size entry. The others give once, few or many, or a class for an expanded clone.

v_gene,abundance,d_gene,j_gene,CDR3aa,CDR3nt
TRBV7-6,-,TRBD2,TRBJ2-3,CASSLGGGGTDTQYF,TGTGCCAGCAGCTTAGGCGGGGGGGGTACAGATACGCAGTATTTT
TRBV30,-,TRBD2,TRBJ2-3,CALVGLALRHTPTDAQYF,TGTGCCCTGGTCGGACTAGCCCTCCGACACACACCCACAGATGCGCAGTATTTT
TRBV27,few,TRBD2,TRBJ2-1,CARGLAGANEQFF,TGTGCCAGGGGACTAGCGGGAGCCAATGAGCAGTTCTTC
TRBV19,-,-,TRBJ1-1,CASSIQNMNTEAFF,TGTGCCAGTAGTATTCAGAACATGAACACTGAAGCTTTCTTT
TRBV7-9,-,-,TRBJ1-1,CASSSPGSRVTEAFF,TGTGCCAGCAGCTCCCCGGGGTCGCGGGTCACTGAAGCTTTCTTT
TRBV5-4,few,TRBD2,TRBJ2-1,CASSLGLAGYNEQFF,TGTGCCAGCAGCTTGGGTCTAGCGGGCTACAATGAGCAGTTCTTC
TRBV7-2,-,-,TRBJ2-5,CASSLAPPQETQYF,TGTGCCAGCAGCTTAGCCCCCCCACAAGAGACCCAGTACTTC
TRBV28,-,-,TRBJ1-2,CASIPAGGARYTF,TGTGCCAGCATCCCAGCCGGGGGGGCCCGCTACACCTTC
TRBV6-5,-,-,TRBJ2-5,CASSYSSRQETQYF,TGTGCCAGCAGTTACTCTTCCAGGCAAGAGACCCAGTACTTC
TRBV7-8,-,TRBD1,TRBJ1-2,CASGYPSTGYNYGYTF,TGTGCCAGCGGCTACCCCTCGACAGGGTACAACTATGGCTACACCTTC
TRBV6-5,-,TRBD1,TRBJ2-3,CASSRDRVSTDTQYF,TGTGCCAGCAGCCGGGACAGGGTTAGCACAGATACGCAGTATTTT
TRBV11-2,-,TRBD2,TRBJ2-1,CASSLVKGRGEQFF,TGTGCCAGCAGCTTAGTAAAGGGGAGGGGTGAGCAGTTCTTC
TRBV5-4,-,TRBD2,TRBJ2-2,CASSLVVLAANTGELFF,TGTGCCAGCAGCTTGGTTGTCCTAGCGGCGAACACCGGGGAGCTGTTTTTT
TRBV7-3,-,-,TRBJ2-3,CASSSLGGTDTQYF,TGTGCCAGCAGCTCTCTAGGAGGGACAGATACGCAGTATTTT
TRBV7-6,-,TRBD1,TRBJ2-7,CASSLASGTGVYEQYF,TGTGCCAGCAGCTTAGCGTCCGGGACAGGGGTGTACGAGCAGTACTTC
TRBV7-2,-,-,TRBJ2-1,CASSGSRGSYNEQFF,TGTGCCAGCAGCGGTTCTAGAGGCTCCTACAATGAGCAGTTCTTC
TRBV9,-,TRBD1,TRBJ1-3,CASSTRTGISSGNTIYF,TGTGCCAGCAGCACCCGGACAGGAATAAGCTCTGGAAACACCATATATTTT
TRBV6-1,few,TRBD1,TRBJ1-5,CASSEWTGNQPQHF,TGTGCCAGCAGTGAATGGACAGGGAATCAGCCCCAGCATTTT
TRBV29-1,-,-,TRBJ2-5,CSVDRNSGTQYF,TGCAGCGTTGATCGGAATTCGGGTACCCAGTACTTC
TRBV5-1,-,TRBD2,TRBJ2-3,CTSSLGILAGGGTDTQYF,TGCACCAGCAGCCTTGGGATTCTAGCGGGAGGGGGAACCGATACGCAGTATTTT